These 30 T cell receptor beta chains came from one sample sequenced in a study of blood T cells in healthy people across ages. A second PCR, run for roughly 7 to 12 cycles, used a sample-barcoded 5' primer plus a J-beta primer mix. TCRdb itself ran the 5' RACE reads through MiXCR, one entry per CDR3 protein. The table shows just over 800,000 distinct CDR3 sequences, with approximately 67% occurring only once. The specimen sequenced was blood. The receptors here all came from a man aged 30 to 39 in good health.

In its sample, this clonotype was seen many times. The chain couples TRBV4-3 to TRBJ2-3, with a weak D call TRBD2 (6 bases). From germline, CDR1 is LGHNA and CDR2 YSLEER. The CDR3 runs 16 residues. The V gene lost 1 base and the J gene lost 2 bases, with 13 bases spanning the gap. CDR3 coding DNA: TGCGCCAGCAGCCAAGTATCGACTAGTATCACAGATACGCAGTATTTT. Amino acid sequence: CASSQVSTSITDTQYF.

The genes are TRBV7-9 and TRBJ2-1; D ambiguous. Germline assignment: CDR1 SEHNR and CDR2 FQNEAQ (reference sequence). This CDR3 has 13 amino acids. The V end was cut by 5 bases, the J end by 5 bases, with 10 bases between. The CDR3 DNA reads as TGTGCCAGCAGCCACGGGCGAAACAATGAGCAGTTCTTC. Its translation is CASSHGRNNEQFF.

The chain links TRBV7-9 to TRBJ2-5, with D unresolved. The germline gives CDR1 SEHNR, CDR2 FQNEAQ (reference sequence). V dropped 1 base and J dropped 2 bases, with 8 bases sitting between them. This CDR3 has 14 residues. Here the CDR3 reads CASSLEAIQETQYF. The CDR3 DNA sequence: TGTGCCAGCAGCTTAGAAGCGATACAAGAGACCCAGTACTTC.

This clonotype showed up many times. The rearrangement uses TRBV7-9 and TRBJ2-7, with D hard to call. Germline lookup yields CDR1 SEHNR and CDR2 FQNEAQ (reference sequence). The CDR3 length is 13 residues. V was clipped by 1 base and J by 0 bases, with 4 bases between them. For the CDR3, the DNA is TGTGCCAGCAGCTTAGTCAGCTCCTACGAGCAGTACTTC. Translating it yields CASSLVSSYEQYF.

This clonotype was found many times. The chain combines TRBV7-6 with TRBJ2-5; 8 nucleotides align to TRBD2. Germline V gene lookup returns CDR1 SGHVS and CDR2 FNYEAQ. J gave up 5 bases and V 2 bases, and 1 base lay outside the gene matches. The CDR3 totals 13 residues. The CDR3 nucleotides read TGTGCCAGCAGCTTACGCGGGAGGGAGACCCAGTACTTC. Protein: CASSLRGRETQYF. The full variable domain, in which reference TRBV7-6 and TRBJ2-5 provide the parts outside the CDR3, is GAGVSQSPRYKVTKRGQDVALRCDPISGHVSLYWYRQALGQGPEFLTYFNYEAQQDKSGLPNDRFSAERPEGSISTLTIQRTEQRDSAMYRCASSLRGRETQYFGPGTRLLVL.

The V call is TRBV9, the J call TRBJ2-7; 10 nucleotides line up with TRBD2. The V and J ends lost 7 bases and 5 bases, in that order; junction bases with no gene match: 3. CDR1 and CDR2 from the germline V gene are SGDLS and YYNGEE. This CDR3 spans 12 amino acids. For the CDR3, the DNA is TGTGCCAGCGGGACTAGCGTCCACGAGCAGTACTTC. Translated: CASGTSVHEQYF.

The rearrangement links TRBV7-9 to TRBJ1-4; tentative D call: TRBD1 (5 bases). CDR1 is SEHNR and CDR2 is FQNEAQ in the germline V gene (reference sequence). Trimming pared 5 bases from V and 6 bases from J, leaving 16 bases between. The CDR3 length is 15 residues. CDR3 region: CASSPPGTVDEKLFF. The CDR3 DNA reads TGTGCCAGCAGCCCCCCCGGGACTGTGGATGAAAAACTGTTTTTT.

This clonotype was found a few times. The gene calls are TRBV15 and TRBJ1-4; 8 bases fit TRBD1. The germline gives CDR1 LNHNV, CDR2 YYDKDF (reference sequence). V dropped 3 bases and J dropped 3; count of bases not matched to a gene: 6. The CDR3 has 16 amino acids. The DNA of the CDR3 is TGTGCCACCAGCAGGAAAACAGGGGGAGCTAATGAAAAACTGTTTTTT. It is translated as CATSRKTGGANEKLFF. The full variable domain, its missing parts supplied by reference TRBV15 and TRBJ1-4, is DAMVIQNPRYQVTQFGKPVTLSCSQTLNHNVMYWYQQKSSQAPKLLFHYYDKDFNNEADTPDNFQSRRPNTSFCFLDIRSPGLGDTAMYLCATSRKTGGANEKLFFGSGTQLSVL.

This clonotype was seen more than once but under ten times. The chain links TRBV12-3 or TRBV12-4 to TRBJ1-6; 8 bases match TRBD1. CDR3 size: 15 residues. V gave up 6 bases and J gave up 5 bases; unmatched junction bases: 6. DNA for the CDR3: TGTGCCAGCAGCAAGACAGGGGCTGATAATTCACCCCTCCACTTT. Its protein product is CASSKTGADNSPLHF.

This chain uses TRBV20-1 with TRBJ2-4; tentatively, D is TRBD2 (5 bases). The end of the DNA is better explained by TRBJ2-7, so the J call may be wrong. This CDR3 has 12 amino acids. From germline, CDR1 is DFQATT and CDR2 SNEGSKA (reference sequence). CDR3 residues: CSARRGTYEQYF. The CDR3 DNA sequence: TGCAGTGCTAGACGGGGTACGTACGAGCAGTACTTC.

This chain connects TRBV20-1 to TRBJ2-1, with D uncertain. V gave up 6 bases and J gave up 7 bases, with 10 bases separating them. Germline V lookup: CDR1 DFQATT, CDR2 SNEGSKA (reference sequence). This CDR3 is 11 amino acids long. The CDR3 sequence: CSAQPQNEQFF. Here the CDR3 DNA reads TGCAGTGCCCAGCCCCAAAATGAGCAGTTCTTC.

The rearrangement links TRBV7-9 to TRBJ2-7; TRBD1 matches at 7 bases. CDR1 and CDR2 (germline): SEHNR, FQNEAQ (reference sequence). J was trimmed by 5 bases and V by 5 bases; bases with no gene match: 12. CDR3 length equals 15 residues. For the CDR3, the DNA is TGTGCCAGCAGCCACGGGGACAGACAAACCGACGAGCAGTACTTC. Translation: CASSHGDRQTDEQYF.

CDR3 residues: CAILDQETQYF. CDR3 DNA: TGTGCCATCCTGGACCAAGAGACCCAGTACTTC. The chain couples TRBV10-3 to TRBJ2-7; D is undetermined. The end of the DNA is better explained by TRBJ2-5, so the J call may be wrong. Germline V gives CDR1 ENHRY, CDR2 SYGVKD. This CDR3 is built from 11 residues.

The chain uses TRBV5-1 and TRBJ2-1, with 7 bases that match TRBD1. V was clipped by 4 bases and J by 2 bases; unmatched bases: 3. This CDR3 is 14 amino acids long. Germline V lookup: CDR1 SGHRS, CDR2 YFSETQ. For the CDR3, the DNA is TGCGCCAGCAGCAAGGGACAGCCCTACAATGAGCAGTTCTTC. As protein: CASSKGQPYNEQFF.

This chain links TRBV10-3 with TRBJ2-7; tentatively, D is TRBD1 (5 bases). CDR3 length: 14 residues. Per the germline V gene, CDR1 is ENHRY and CDR2 is SYGVKD. The V end lost 3 bases, the J end lost 1 base, and 10 bases lay between the germline ends. This CDR3 reads CAISDFGASYEQYF. DNA for the CDR3: TGTGCCATCAGTGATTTTGGGGCTTCCTACGAGCAGTACTTC.

The chain combines TRBV3-1 with TRBJ2-3; weak D call: TRBD1 (7 bases). Between the trimmed V and J ends, which lost 0 bases and 7 bases, there was a span of 11 bases. The CDR3 has 14 amino acids. From germline, CDR1 is LGHDT and CDR2 YNNKEL (reference sequence). The CDR3 loop is CASSQDAGGNTQYF. In nucleotides, the CDR3 is TGTGCCAGCAGCCAAGATGCAGGGGGGAATACGCAGTATTTT.

The chain is built from TRBV7-2 and TRBJ2-4; possible D gene TRBD2, 6 bases. This CDR3 region has 17 residues. With 2 bases removed from V and 0 bases from J, the gap between germline ends came to 14 bases. In germline, CDR1 is SGHTA, CDR2 FQGNSA. The CDR3 sequence: CASSLWGDSEAKNIQYF. In DNA form, the CDR3 reads TGTGCCAGCAGCTTATGGGGGGACTCCGAAGCCAAAAACATTCAGTACTTC.

Here the CDR3 reads CASSQERSYEQYF. CDR3 sequence (DNA): TGCGCCAGCAGCCAAGAAAGGAGCTACGAGCAGTACTTC. The chain links TRBV4-3 to TRBJ2-7; D is unresolved. Germline CDR1 LGHNA, CDR2 YSLEER. V lost 0 bases and J 3 bases, leaving 6 bases between the germline ends. CDR3 length: 13 amino acids.

The J gene is TRBJ2-7, the V gene TRBV6-6, with D possibly matching TRBD1 (5 bases). Trimming left V 5 bases short and J 4 bases short, with 15 bases between. This CDR3 has 14 amino acids. Germline CDR1 is MNHNY and CDR2 is SVGAGI (reference sequence). The CDR3 DNA reads TGTGCCAGCAGTGCGTCGAACAGGAGTTACGAGCAGTACTTC. This encodes CASSASNRSYEQYF.

The gene calls are TRBV4-2 and TRBJ2-4, with D tentatively TRBD1 or TRBD2 (5 bases each). The assigned J gene may be wrong: the sequence end matches TRBJ2-7 better. CDR3 length: 15 residues. Germline CDR1 and CDR2: LGHNA and YNFKEQ. CDR3 sequence: CASSQDGTGTYEQYF. In DNA form, the CDR3 reads TGTGCCAGCAGCCAAGATGGGACGGGGACCTACGAGCAGTACTTC.

The V call is TRBV5-1, the J call TRBJ2-1, with 11 bases identical to TRBD1. From germline, CDR1 is SGHRS and CDR2 YFSETQ. This CDR3 has 15 residues. V was clipped by 3 bases and J by 7 bases; unmatched bases: 6. This chain's CDR3 is CASSSGQGARNEQFF. CDR3 bases: TGCGCCAGCAGCTCCGGACAGGGGGCTCGGAATGAGCAGTTCTTC.

The J gene is TRBJ1-1, the V gene TRBV5-1, with a weak D call TRBD1 (6 bases). Germline lookup yields CDR1 SGHRS and CDR2 YFSETQ. V lost 0 bases and J 10 bases, leaving 10 bases between the germline ends. The CDR3 extends over 12 amino acids. The CDR3 region is CASSLGTDRAFF. In nucleotides, the CDR3 is TGCGCCAGCAGCTTGGGGACGGACAGAGCTTTCTTT.

This clonotype has just a few counts. The chain links TRBV7-2 to TRBJ2-4, with 8 positions matching TRBD1. Germline V CDR1 and CDR2: SGHTA, FQGNSA. V was pared by 2 bases and J by 6 bases, with 12 bases of the junction left unmatched. This CDR3 comprises 17 residues. Written as DNA, the CDR3 is TGTGCCAGCAGCTTATGGGGGAATCGAGACAGGGGAAACATTCAGTACTTC. It is translated as CASSLWGNRDRGNIQYF. Full variable domain (missing parts from reference TRBV7-2 and TRBJ2-4): GAGVSQSPSNKVTEKGKDVELRCDPISGHTALYWYRQSLGQGLEFLIYFQGNSAPDKSGLPSDRFSAERTGGSVSTLTIQRTQQEDSAVYLCASSLWGNRDRGNIQYFGAGTRLSVL.

The chain employs TRBV3-1 and TRBJ1-1; D gene ambiguous. CDR1 is LGHDT and CDR2 is YNNKEL in the germline V gene (reference sequence). The CDR3 contains 13 residues. The V and J ends lost 4 bases and 1 base respectively, with 7 bases between them. This CDR3 is CASSPYTNTEAFF. The CDR3 nucleotides read TGTGCCAGCAGCCCTTACACGAACACTGAAGCTTTCTTT. Drawing the rest from reference TRBV3-1 and TRBJ1-1, the complete variable domain is DTAVSQTPKYLVTQMGNDKSIKCEQNLGHDTMYWYKQDSKKFLKIMFSYNNKELIINETVPNRFSPKSPDKAHLNLHINSLELGDSAVYFCASSPYTNTEAFFGQGTRLTVV.

This clonotype was counted a single time. In DNA form, the CDR3 reads TGCAGTGCCCAAGGGCCTCTAGCGGGGGGTCAAGAGACCCAGTACTTC. Its protein product is CSAQGPLAGGQETQYF. This chain links TRBV20-1 with TRBJ2-5; 11 positions match TRBD2. V was pared by 6 bases and J by 2 bases, with 11 bases of the junction left unmatched. Germline V lookup: CDR1 DFQATT, CDR2 SNEGSKA (reference sequence). The CDR3 extends over 16 amino acids.

This sequence joins TRBV28 and TRBJ2-5; TRBD2 is a possible D gene (5 bases). The CDR3 is 14 residues long. Between the trimmed V and J ends, which lost 6 bases and 4 bases, there was a span of 15 bases. Per the germline V gene, CDR1 is MDHEN and CDR2 is SYDVKM. CDR3 sequence reads: CASSTPPGVETQYF. DNA for the CDR3: TGTGCCAGCAGCACCCCGCCCGGGGTAGAGACCCAGTACTTC.

In this sample, this clonotype turned up once. V and J are TRBV6-2 or TRBV6-3 and TRBJ2-7; no reliable D call. This CDR3 region has 12 residues. CDR1 and CDR2 from the germline V gene are MNHEY and SVGEGT. Trimming removed 2 bases from V and 7 bases from J, with 9 bases in between. The CDR3 spells CASSYPAREQYF. In DNA, the CDR3 is TGTGCCAGCAGTTACCCGGCGCGGGAGCAGTACTTC.

The table lists this clonotype with a few counts. The chain links TRBV7-2 to TRBJ2-3, with 10 bases matching TRBD2. V lost 6 bases and J lost 3; bases outside the gene matches: 9. CDR3 length: 16 amino acids. Germline CDR1 SGHTA, CDR2 FQGNSA. The CDR3, as DNA: TGTGCCAGCAGAATAGAGGGGACTAGCGCGACAGATACGCAGTATTTT. Its protein product is CASRIEGTSATDTQYF.

This clonotype was seen a handful of times. V usage is TRBV28 and J usage is TRBJ2-5; TRBD1 matches at 7 bases. This CDR3 comprises 15 residues. V lost 8 bases to trimming and J lost 1 base; unmatched junction nucleotides: 10. The germline gives CDR1 MDHEN, CDR2 SYDVKM. The CDR3 DNA sequence: TGTGCCAGCTACCCGACAGGGCCTCTCCAAGAGACCCAGTACTTC. It encodes CASYPTGPLQETQYF.

In this sample, this clonotype turned up a few times. V is TRBV4-3 and J is TRBJ2-7, with D unclear. V was pared by 3 bases and J by 5 bases, with 17 bases between. The V gene's germline CDR1 is LGHNA and CDR2 YSLEER. CDR3 length: 15 amino acids. CDR3 in amino acids: CASSHDPRPTNEQYF. CDR3 sequence (DNA): TGCGCCAGCAGCCACGACCCGAGGCCCACCAACGAGCAGTACTTC.